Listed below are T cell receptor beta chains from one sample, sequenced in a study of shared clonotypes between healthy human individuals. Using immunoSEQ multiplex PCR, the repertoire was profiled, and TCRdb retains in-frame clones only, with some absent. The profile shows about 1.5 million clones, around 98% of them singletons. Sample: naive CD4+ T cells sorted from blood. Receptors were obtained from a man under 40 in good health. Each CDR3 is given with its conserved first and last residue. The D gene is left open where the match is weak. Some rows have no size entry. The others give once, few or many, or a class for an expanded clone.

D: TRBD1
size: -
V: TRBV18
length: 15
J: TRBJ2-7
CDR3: CASSRTGVGTYEQYF
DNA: TGTGCCAGCTCACGCACAGGGGTGGGGACCTACGAGCAGTACTTC

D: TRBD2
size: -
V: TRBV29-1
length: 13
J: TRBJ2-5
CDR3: CSVEPAGRETQYF
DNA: TGCAGCGTTGAACCAGCGGGAAGAGAGACCCAGTACTTC

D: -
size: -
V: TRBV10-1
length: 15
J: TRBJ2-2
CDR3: CASSESVTTTGELFF
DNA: TGCGCCAGCAGTGAGTCTGTGACCACCACCGGGGAGCTGTTTTTT

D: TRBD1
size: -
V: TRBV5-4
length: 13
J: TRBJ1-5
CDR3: CASSLAGGQPQHF
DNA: TGTGCCAGCAGCTTGGCAGGGGGTCAGCCCCAGCATTTT

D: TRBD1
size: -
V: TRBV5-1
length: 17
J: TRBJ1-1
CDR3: CASSLLGQGAQNTEAFF
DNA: TGCGCCAGCAGCTTGCTAGGACAGGGGGCTCAGAACACTGAAGCTTTCTTT

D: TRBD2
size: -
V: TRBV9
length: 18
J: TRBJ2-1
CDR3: CASSVGEWGRDAYNEQFF
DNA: TGTGCCAGCAGCGTAGGAGAATGGGGGAGGGACGCCTACAATGAGCAGTTCTTC

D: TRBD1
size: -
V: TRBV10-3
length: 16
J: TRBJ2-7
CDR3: CAISTPPGQGSYEQYF
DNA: TGTGCCATCAGTACACCCCCGGGACAGGGGTCCTACGAGCAGTACTTC

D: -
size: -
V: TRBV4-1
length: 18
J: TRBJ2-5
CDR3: CASSQVLDPSRPKWAQYF
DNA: TGCGCCAGCAGCCAAGTCTTGGATCCTTCCCGCCCCAAGTGGGCCCAGTACTTC

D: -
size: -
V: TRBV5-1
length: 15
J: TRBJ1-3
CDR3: CASSSGTNSGNTIYF
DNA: TGCGCCAGCAGCTCGGGGACCAACTCTGGAAACACCATATATTTT

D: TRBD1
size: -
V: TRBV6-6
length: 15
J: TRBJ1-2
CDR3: CASSPTTGGPYGYTF
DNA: TGTGCCAGCAGTCCGACGACAGGGGGCCCCTATGGCTACACCTTC

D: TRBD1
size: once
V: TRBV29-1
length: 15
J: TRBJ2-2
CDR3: CSVKGQGAWSGELFF
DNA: TGCAGCGTGAAGGGACAGGGGGCTTGGAGCGGGGAGCTGTTTTTT

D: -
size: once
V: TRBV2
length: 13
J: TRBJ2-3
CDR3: CASRSGPEDTQYF
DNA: TGTGCCAGCAGATCCGGACCCGAGGATACGCAGTATTTT

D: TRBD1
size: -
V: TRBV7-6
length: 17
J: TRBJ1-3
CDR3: CASSPGAHRGLGNTIYF
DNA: TGTGCCAGCAGCCCTGGGGCGCACAGGGGTCTTGGAAACACCATATATTTT

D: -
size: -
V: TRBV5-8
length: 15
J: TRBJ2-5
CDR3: CASSLGGLGQETQYF
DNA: TGTGCCAGCAGCTTAGGGGGGTTAGGCCAAGAGACCCAGTACTTC

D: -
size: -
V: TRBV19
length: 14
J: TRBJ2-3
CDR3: CASQLAIHTDTQYF
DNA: TGTGCCAGCCAACTAGCCATTCACACAGATACGCAGTATTTT

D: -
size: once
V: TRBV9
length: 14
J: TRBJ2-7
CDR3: CASSEGPVTGEQYF
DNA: TGTGCCAGCAGCGAGGGGCCCGTAACGGGCGAGCAGTACTTC

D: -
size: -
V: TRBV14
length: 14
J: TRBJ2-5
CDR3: CASSQEAGIETQYF
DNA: TGTGCCAGCAGCCAAGAGGCAGGGATAGAGACCCAGTACTTC

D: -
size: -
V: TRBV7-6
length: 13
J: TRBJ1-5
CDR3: CASSLAREGTQHF
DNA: TGTGCCAGCAGCTTAGCGCGAGAGGGAACCCAGCATTTT

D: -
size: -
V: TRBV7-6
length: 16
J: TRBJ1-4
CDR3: CASSFEGRQGNEKLFF
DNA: TGTGCCAGCAGCTTTGAGGGGAGGCAGGGTAATGAAAAACTGTTTTTT

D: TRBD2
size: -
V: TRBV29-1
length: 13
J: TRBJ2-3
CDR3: CRVVAGVGDTQYF
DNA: TGCAGGGTGGTAGCGGGAGTTGGAGATACGCAGTATTTT

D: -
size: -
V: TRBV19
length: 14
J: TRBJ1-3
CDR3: CASKKTGSGNTIYF
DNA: TGTGCCAGTAAGAAAACAGGCTCTGGAAACACCATATATTTT

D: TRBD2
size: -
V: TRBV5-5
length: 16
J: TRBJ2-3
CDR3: CASSWGLAGTTDTQYF
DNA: TGTGCCAGCAGCTGGGGACTAGCGGGAACCACAGATACGCAGTATTTT

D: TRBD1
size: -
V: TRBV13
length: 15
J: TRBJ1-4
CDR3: CASGETGSTNEKLFF
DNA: TGTGCCAGCGGGGAGACAGGGAGCACTAATGAAAAACTGTTTTTT

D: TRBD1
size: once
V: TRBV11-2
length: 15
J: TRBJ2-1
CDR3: CASRGQGASYNEQFF
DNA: TGTGCCAGCAGAGGCCAGGGGGCATCCTACAATGAGCAGTTCTTC

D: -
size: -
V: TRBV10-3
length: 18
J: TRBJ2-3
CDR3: CASVSFVRGPNYTDTQYF
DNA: TGTGCCAGCGTCTCATTCGTGCGGGGACCAAACTACACAGATACGCAGTATTTT

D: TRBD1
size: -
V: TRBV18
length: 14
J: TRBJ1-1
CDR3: CASSRQGADTEAFF
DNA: TGTGCCAGCTCACGACAGGGGGCGGACACTGAAGCTTTCTTT